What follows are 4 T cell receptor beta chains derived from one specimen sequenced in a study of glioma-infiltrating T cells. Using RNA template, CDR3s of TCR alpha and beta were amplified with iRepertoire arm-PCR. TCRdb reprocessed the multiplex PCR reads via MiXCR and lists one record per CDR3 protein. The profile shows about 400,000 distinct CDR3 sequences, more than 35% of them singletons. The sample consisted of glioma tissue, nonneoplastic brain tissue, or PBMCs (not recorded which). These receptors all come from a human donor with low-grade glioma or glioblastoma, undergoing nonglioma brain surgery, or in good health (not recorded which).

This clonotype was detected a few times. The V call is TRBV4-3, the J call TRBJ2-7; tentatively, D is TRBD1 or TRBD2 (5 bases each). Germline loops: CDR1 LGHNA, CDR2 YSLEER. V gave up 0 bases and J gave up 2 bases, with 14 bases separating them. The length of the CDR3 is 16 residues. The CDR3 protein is CASSQDGAGKAYEQYF. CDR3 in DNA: TGCGCCAGCAGCCAAGACGGGGCAGGGAAAGCCTACGAGCAGTACTTC.

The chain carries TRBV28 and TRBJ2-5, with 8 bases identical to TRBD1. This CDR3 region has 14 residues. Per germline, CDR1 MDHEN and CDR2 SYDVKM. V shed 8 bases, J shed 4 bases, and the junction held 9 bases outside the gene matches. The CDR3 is CASSPGQVRETQYF. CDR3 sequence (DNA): TGTGCCAGCTCACCGGGACAGGTTCGAGAGACCCAGTACTTC.

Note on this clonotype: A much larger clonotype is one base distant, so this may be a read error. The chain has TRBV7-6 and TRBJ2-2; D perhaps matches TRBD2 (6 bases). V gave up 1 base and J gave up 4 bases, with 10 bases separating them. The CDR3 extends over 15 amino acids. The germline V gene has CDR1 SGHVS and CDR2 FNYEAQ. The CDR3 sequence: CASSLGVEGTGELFF. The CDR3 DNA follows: TGTGCCAGCAGCTTAGGTGTGGAGGGCACCGGGGAGCTGTTTTTT. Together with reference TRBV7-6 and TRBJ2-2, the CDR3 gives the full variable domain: GAGVSQSPRYKVTKRGQDVALRCDPISGHVSLYWYRQALGQGPEFLTYFNYEAQQDKSGLPNDRFSAERPEGSISTLTIQRTEQRDSAMYRCASSLGVEGTGELFFGEGSRLTVL.

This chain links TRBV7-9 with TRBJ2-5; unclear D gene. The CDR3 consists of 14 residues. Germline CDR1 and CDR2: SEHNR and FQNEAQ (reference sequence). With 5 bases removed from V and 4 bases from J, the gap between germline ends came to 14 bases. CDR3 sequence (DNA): TGTGCCAGCAGCCTTATCCCGGAATTAGAGACCCAGTACTTC. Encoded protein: CASSLIPELETQYF.